This T cell receptor (beta chain) was obtained from a study of OX40 agonist ivuxolimab in advanced cancers. Looking at the study overall: The study enrolled dose-escalation patients with hepatocellular carcinoma, melanoma, renal cell or head and neck cancer.

The table came from immunoSEQ multiplex PCR; TCRdb's copy has only in-frame clones and leaves some out. The sample has about 34,000 clones; approximately 80% are singletons. Per germline, CDR1 MNHNY and CDR2 SVGAGI (reference sequence). CDR3 size: 16 residues. The germline V and J ends were trimmed by 6 bases and 2 bases, with 18 bases remaining between them. This TCR was recovered from an adult with an advanced solid tumor such as melanoma, head and neck, liver or kidney cancer. The specimen was CD4+ or CD8+ T cells sorted from blood, collected in a trial of the OX40 agonist ivuxolimab. The chain carries TRBV6-6 and TRBJ2-3, with D perhaps TRBD1 or TRBD2 (7 bases each). For the CDR3, the DNA is TGTGCCAGCAGCCCAGGGGGGGTAGGAGCCACAGATACGCAGTATTTT. It yields the protein CASSPGGVGATDTQYF.